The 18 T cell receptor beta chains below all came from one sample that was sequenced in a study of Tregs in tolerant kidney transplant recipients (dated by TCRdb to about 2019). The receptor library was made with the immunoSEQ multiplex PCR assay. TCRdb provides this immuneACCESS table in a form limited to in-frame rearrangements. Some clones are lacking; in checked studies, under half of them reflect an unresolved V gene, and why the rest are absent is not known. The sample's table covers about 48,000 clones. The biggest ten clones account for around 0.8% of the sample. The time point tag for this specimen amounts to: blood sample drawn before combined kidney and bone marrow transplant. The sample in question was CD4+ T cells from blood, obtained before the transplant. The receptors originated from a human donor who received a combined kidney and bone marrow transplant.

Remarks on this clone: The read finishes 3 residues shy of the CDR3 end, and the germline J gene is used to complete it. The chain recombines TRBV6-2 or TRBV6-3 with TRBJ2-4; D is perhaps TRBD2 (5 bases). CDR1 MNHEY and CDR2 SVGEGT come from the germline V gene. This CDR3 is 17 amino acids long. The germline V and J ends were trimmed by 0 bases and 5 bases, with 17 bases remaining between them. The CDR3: CASSYSLYGVQENIQYF. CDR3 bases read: TGTGCCAGCAGTTACTCCCTATACGGGGTGCAAGAAAACATT.

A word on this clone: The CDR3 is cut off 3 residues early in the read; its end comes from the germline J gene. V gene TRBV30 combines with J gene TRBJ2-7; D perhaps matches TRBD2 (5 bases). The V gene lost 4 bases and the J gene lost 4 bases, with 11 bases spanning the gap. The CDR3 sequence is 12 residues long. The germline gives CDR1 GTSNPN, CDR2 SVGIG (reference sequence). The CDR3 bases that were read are TGTGCCTGGAAGTCCGGGGTTTACGAG. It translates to CAWKSGVYE. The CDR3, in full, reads CAWKSGVYEQYF.

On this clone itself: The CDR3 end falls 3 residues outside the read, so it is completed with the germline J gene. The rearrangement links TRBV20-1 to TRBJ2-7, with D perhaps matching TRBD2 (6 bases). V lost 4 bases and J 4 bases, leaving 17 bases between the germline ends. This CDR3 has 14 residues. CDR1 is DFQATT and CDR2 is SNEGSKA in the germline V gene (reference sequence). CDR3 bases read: TGCAGTGCTATTCCGGGACTGTTTGGGTACGAG. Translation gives CSAIPGLFGYE. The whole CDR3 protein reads CSAIPGLFGYEQYF.

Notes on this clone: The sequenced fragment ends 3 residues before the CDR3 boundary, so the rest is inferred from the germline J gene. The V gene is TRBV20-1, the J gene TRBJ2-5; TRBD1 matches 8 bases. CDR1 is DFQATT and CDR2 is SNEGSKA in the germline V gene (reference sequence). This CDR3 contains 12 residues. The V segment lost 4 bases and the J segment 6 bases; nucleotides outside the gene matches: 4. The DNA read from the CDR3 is TGCAGTGCTAACAGGGGGGAAAAGACC. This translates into CSANRGEKT. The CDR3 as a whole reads CSANRGEKTQYF.

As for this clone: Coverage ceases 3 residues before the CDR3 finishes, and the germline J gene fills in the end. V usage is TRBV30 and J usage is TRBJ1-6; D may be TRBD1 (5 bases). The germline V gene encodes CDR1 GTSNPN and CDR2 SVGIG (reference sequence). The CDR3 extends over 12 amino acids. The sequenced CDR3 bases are TGTGCGTGCTCCAGGGTGGGTTCACCC. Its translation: CACSRVGSP. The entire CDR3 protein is CACSRVGSPLHF.

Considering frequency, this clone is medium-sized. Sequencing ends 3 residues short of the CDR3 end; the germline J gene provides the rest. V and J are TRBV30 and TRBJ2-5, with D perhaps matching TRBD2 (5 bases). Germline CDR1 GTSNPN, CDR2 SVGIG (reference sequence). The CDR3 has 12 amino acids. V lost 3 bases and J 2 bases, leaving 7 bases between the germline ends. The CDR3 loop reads CAWRADQETQYF. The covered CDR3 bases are TGTGCCTGGAGAGCGGATCAAGAGACC. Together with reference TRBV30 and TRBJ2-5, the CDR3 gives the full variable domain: SQTIHQWPATLVQPVGSPLSLECTVEGTSNPNLYWYRQAAGRGLQLLFYSVGIGQISSEVPQNLSASRPQDRQFILSSKKLLLSDSGFYLCAWRADQETQYFGPGTRLLVL.

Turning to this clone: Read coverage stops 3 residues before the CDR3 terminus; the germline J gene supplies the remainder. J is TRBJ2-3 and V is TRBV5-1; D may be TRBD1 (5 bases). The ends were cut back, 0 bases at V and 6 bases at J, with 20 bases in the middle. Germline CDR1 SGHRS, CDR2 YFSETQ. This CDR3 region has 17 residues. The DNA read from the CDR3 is TGCGCCAGCAGCTTGGCCGCGAATTCAGGGATCGGGGATACG. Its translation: CASSLAANSGIGDT. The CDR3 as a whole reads CASSLAANSGIGDTQYF.

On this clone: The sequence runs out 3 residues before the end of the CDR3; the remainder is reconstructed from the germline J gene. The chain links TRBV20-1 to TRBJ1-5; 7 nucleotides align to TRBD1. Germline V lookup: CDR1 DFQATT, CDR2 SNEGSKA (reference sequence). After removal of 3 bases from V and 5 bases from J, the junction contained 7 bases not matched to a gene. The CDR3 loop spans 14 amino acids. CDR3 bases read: TGCAGTGCTAGGGGCGACAGGGAGTATCAGCCC. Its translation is CSARGDREYQP. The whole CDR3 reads CSARGDREYQPQHF.

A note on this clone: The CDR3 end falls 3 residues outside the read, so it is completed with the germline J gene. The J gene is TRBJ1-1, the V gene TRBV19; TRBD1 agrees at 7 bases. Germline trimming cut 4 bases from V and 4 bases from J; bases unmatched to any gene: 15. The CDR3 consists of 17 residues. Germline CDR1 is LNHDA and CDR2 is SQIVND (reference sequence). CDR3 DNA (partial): TGTGCCAGTAGTAGACGACAGGGCCTTTCAATGAGCACTGAA. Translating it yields CASSRRQGLSMSTE. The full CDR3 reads CASSRRQGLSMSTEAFF.

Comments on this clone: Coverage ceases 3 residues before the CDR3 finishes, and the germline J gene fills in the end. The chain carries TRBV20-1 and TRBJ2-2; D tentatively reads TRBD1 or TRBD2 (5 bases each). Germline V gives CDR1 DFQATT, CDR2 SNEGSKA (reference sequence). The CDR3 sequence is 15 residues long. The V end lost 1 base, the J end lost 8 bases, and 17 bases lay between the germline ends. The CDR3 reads CSARGESGSPGELFF. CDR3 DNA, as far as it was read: TGCAGTGCTAGAGGGGAGTCAGGGTCACCGGGGGAG.

CDR3 protein: CASSLPGLAGGEQFF. The covered CDR3 bases are TGTGCCAGCAGCTTGCCGGGACTAGCGGGAGGTGAG. J is TRBJ2-1 and V is TRBV13; TRBD2 agrees at 15 bases. The read stops 3 residues short of the end of the CDR3; the missing end is completed from the germline J gene. The V and J ends lost 3 bases and 9 bases, in that order; junction bases with no gene match: 3. Looked up from germline, CDR1 is PRHDT and CDR2 is FYEKMQ (reference sequence). The CDR3 has 15 amino acids.

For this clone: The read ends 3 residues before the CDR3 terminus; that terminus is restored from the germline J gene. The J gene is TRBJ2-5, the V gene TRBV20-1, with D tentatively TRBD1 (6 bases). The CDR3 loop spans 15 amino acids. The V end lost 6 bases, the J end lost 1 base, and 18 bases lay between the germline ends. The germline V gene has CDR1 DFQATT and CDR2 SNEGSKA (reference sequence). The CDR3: CSAVGRGIFQETQYF. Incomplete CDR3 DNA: TGCAGTGCCGTGGGCAGGGGCATATTCCAAGAGACC.

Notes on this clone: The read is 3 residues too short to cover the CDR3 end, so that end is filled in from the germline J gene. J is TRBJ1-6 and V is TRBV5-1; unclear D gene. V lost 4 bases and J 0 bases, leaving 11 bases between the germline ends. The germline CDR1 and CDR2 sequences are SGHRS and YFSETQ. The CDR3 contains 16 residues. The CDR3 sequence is CASSPDTSSYNSPLHF. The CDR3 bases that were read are TGCGCCAGCAGCCCCGACACGAGCTCCTATAATTCACCC. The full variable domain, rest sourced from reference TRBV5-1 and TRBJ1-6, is KAGVTQTPRYLIKTRGQQVTLSCSPISGHRSVSWYQQTPGQGLQFLFEYFSETQRNKGNFPGRFSGRQFSNSRSEMNVSTLELGDSALYLCASSPDTSSYNSPLHFGNGTRLTVT.

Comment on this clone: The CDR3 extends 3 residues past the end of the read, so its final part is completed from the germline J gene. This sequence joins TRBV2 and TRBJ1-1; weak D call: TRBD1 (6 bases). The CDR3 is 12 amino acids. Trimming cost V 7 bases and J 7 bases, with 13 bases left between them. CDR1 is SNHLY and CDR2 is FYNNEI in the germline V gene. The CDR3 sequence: CASIRDNLEAFF. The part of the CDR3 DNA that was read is TGTGCCAGCATCCGGGACAACCTTGAA.

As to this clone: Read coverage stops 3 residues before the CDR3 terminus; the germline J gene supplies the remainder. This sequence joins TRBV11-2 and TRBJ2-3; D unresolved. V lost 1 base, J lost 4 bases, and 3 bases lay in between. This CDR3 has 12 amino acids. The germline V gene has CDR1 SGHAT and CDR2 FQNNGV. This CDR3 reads CASSLVADTQYF. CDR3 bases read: TGTGCCAGCAGCTTAGTCGCAGATACG.

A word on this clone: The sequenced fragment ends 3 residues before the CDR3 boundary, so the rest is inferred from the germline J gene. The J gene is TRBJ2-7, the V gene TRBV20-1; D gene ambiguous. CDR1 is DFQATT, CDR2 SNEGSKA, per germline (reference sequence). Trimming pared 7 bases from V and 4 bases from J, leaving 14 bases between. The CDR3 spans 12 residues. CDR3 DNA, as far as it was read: TGCAGTGGAAGAGTGATAACATACGAG. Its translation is CSGRVITYE. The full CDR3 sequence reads CSGRVITYEQYF.

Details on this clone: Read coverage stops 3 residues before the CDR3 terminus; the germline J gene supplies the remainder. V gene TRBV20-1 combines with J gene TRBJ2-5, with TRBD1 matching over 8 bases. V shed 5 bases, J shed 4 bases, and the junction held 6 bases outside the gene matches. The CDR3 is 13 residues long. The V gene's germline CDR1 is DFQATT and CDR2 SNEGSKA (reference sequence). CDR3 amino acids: CSAYQTGAETQYF. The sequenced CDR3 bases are TGCAGTGCTTATCAGACAGGGGCAGAGACC.

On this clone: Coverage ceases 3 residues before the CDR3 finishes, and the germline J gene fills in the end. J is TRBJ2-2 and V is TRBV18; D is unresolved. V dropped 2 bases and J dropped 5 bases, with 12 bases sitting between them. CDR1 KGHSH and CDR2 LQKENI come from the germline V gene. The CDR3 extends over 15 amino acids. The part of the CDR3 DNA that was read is TGTGCCAGCTCACCAGGGCAGTTCGAGACCGGGGAG. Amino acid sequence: CASSPGQFETGE. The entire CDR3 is CASSPGQFETGELFF.